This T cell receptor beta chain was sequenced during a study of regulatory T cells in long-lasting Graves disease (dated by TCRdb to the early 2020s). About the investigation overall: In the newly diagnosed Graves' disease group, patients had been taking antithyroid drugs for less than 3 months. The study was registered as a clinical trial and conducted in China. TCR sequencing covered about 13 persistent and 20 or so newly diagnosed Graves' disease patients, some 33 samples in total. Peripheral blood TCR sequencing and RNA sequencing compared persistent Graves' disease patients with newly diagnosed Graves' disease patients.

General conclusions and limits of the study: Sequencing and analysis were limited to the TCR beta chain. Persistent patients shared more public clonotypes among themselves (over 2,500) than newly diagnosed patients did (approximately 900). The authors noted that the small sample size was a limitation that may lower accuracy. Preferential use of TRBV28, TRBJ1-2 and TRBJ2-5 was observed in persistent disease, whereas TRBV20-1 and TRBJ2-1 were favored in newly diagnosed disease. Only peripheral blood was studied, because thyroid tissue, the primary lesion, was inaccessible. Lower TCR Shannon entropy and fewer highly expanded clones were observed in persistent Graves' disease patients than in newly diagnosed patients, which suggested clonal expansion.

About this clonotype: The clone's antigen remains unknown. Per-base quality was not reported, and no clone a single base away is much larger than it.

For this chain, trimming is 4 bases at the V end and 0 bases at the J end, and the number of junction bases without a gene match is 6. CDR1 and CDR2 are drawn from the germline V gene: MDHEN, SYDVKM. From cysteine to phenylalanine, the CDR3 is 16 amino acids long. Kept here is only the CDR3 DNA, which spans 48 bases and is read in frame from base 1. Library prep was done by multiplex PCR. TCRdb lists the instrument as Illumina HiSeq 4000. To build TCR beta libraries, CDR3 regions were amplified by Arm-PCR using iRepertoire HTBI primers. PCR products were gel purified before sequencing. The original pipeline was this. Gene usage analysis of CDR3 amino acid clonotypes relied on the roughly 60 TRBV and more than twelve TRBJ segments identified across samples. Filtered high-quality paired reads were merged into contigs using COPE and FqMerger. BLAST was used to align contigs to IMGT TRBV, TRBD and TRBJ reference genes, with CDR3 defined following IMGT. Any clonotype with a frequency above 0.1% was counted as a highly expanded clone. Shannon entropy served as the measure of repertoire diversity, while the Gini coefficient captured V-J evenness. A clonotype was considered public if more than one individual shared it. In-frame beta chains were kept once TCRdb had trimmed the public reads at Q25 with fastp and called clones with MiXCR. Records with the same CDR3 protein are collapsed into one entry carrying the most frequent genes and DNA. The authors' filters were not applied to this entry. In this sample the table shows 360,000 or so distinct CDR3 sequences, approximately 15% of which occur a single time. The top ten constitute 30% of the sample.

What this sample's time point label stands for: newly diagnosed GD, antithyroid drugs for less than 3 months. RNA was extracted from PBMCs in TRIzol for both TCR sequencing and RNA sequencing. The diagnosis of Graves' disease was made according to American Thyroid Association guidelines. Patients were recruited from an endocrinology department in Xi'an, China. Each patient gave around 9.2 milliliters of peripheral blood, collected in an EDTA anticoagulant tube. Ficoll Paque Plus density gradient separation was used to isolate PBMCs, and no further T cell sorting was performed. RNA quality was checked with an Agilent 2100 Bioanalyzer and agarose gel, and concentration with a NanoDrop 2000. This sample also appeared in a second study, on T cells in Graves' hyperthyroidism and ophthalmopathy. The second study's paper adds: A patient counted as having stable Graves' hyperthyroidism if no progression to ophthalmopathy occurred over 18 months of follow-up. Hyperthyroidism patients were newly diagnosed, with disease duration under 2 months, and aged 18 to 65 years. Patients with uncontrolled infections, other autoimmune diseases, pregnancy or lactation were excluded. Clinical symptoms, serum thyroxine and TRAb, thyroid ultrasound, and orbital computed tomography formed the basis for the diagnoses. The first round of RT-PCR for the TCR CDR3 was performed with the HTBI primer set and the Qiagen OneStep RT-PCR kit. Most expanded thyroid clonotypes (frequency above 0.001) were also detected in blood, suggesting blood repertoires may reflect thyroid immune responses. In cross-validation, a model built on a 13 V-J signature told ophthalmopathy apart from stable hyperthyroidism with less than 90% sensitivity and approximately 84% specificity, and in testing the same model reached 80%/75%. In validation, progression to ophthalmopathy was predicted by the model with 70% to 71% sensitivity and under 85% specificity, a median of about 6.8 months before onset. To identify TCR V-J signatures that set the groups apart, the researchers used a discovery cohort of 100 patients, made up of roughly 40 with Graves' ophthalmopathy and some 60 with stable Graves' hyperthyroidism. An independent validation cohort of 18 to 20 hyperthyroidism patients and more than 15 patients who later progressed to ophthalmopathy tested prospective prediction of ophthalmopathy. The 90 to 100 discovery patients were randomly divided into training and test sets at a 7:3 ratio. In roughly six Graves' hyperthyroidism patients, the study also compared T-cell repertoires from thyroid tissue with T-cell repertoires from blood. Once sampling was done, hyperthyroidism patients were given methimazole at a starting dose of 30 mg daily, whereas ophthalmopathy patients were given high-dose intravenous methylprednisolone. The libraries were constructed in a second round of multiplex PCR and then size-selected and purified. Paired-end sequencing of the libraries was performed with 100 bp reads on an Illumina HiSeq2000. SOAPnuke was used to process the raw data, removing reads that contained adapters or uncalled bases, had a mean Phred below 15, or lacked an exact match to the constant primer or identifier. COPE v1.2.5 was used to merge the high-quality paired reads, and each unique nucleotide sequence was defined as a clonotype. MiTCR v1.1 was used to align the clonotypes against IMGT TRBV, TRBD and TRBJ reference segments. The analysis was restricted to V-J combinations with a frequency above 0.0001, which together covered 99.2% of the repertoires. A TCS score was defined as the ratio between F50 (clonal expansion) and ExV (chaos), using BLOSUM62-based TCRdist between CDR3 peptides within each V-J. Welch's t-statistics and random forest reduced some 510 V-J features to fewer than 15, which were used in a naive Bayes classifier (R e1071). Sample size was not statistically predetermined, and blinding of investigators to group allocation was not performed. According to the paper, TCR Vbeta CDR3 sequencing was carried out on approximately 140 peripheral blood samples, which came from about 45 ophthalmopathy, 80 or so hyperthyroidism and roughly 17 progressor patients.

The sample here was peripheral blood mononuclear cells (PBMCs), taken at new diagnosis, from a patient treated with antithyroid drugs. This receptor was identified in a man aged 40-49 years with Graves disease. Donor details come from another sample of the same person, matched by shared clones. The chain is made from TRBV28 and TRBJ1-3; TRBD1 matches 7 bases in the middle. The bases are TGTGCCAGCAGTTGGGGCGACAGGGACTCTGGAAACACCATATATTTT. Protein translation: CASSWGDRDSGNTIYF.